This T cell receptor (beta chain) comes out of a study of persistence of HIV-infected CD4 T cells (dated by TCRdb to 2018 to 2021). Concerning the study at large: CMV- and HIV-1 Gag-responding CD4+ T cells were isolated from ART-treated individuals so that antigen-driven clonal expansion of HIV-1-infected cells could be examined. Peripheral blood samples of up to about 180 mL were obtained at multiple time points, with the exception of two participants, for whom leukapheresis was performed at a single time point. Participants had been on suppressive ART for a median of 8 years. TCRbeta sequencing assessed the clonality of all cells in each sorted population, while proviral sequencing assessed the clonality of infected cells. The TCR cluster analysis across participants included roughly eight participants for CMV and 6 or 7 participants for Gag.

What this sample's treatment or condition label stands for: suppressive antiretroviral therapy. Lysates of CMV-infected fibroblasts were used at about 9.2 ug/mL for cell stimulation. Memory CD4+ T cells that did not respond, being CD40L-negative, CD69-negative and CD45RO-high, were sorted as memory populations depleted of antigen-responding cells. HIV-1-infected adults in whom suppressive ART had been started during chronic infection were enrolled as participants. For at least 4 years, the participants' plasma HIV-1 RNA had been undetectable, below 50 copies/mL. To be included, a participant needed positive CMV serology and a CD4+ T cell count above 400 cells/uL. Before stimulation, PBMCs were isolated using density centrifugation and then depleted of CD8+ T cells. CD8-depleted PBMCs were stimulated for 15 to 20 hours with anti-CD28/CD49d costimulation, CD40-blocking antibody and enfuvirtide to prevent new infections. Cells were sorted on a Beckman Coulter MoFlo Legacy or XDP sorter, with propidium iodide excluding dead cells. Genomic DNA was extracted using the QIAamp DNA Mini Kit for samples with more than one million cells and using the Quick-DNA Microprep Kit for all other samples.

The immunoSEQ hsTCRB assay version 4, run in survey mode, was used to sequence TCRbeta repertoires from genomic DNA. For TCRbeta sequencing, genomic DNA was diluted to around 10 ng/uL, and up to about 1 ug was used per sample. As for the original processing: Analysis of the TCRbeta data was done in ImmunoSeq Analyzer 3.0, and diversity was computed on productive nucleotide rearrangements. Lower-bound TCR diversity was estimated with the improved Chao index, and clonality with the Gini coefficient using the Immunarch R package. Different nucleotide rearrangements encoding the same CDR3beta amino acid sequence were treated as distinct clonotypes. TCRbeta sequences significantly enriched in antigen-responding cells relative to anti-CD3/anti-CD28-activated cells were identified by differential abundance analysis. Using predicted peptide-MHC specificity as the basis, GLIPH2 grouped TCRs into clusters, both for each participant individually and for the merged data sets that combined participants. TCRdb stores this immuneACCESS table with in-frame sequences only. Part of the clones is absent; in the studies checked, under half of the shortfall reflects unresolved V genes, and no reason is known for the rest. D and trimming come from the DNA, and the V and J calls and clone size come from that table. The sample table holds tens of thousands of clones, of which 78% were seen once. The ten largest clones add up to over 0.8% of the sample.

Overall study results and their limits: Only a small number of individuals took part in the study, and only a limited range of antigens was tested. Within the same sorted populations, how oligoclonal the TCRs were correlated with how oligoclonal the proviruses were. TCRbeta richness in CMV- and Gag-responding cells was significantly lower than in anti-CD3/anti-CD28-responding cells; CMV-responding cells had higher oligoclonality than CD3/CD28-stimulated and Gag-responding cells. Degenerate expanded CDR3beta sequences were enriched in antigen-responding cells, suggesting convergent selection of CD4+ responses to CMV and Gag. Because the TCR analyses were done in bulk, restricting them to just the rare CMV-responding cells that actually carried HIV-1 proviruses was not possible.

Turning to this clone: The specificity of this receptor is unknown. Base quality data are lacking; no much larger clone is found one base away.

The germline V gene yields MNHNS for CDR1 and SASEGT for CDR2. The CDR3, cysteine through phenylalanine, is 13 amino acids long. Kept here is only the CDR3 DNA, which spans 39 bases and is read in frame from base 1. Clipping removes 6 bases from V and 6 bases from J, with 5 as the unmatched junction base count. The chain joins TRBV6-1 to TRBJ1-1; TRBD1 matches 9 bases in the middle. The specimen was CD4+ T cells sorted from PBMCs after approximately 20-hour stimulation, collected from a patient who received antiretroviral therapy. The cell subset or site label on this specimen signifies: CD40L-CD69- CD45RO-high memory CD4 T cells not responding to CMV lysate. This sequence originates from an adult woman with HIV who was CMV-seropositive. The CDR3 amino acid sequence is: CASSRDRAAEAFF. Read as DNA, the sequence is TGTGCCAGCAGCCGGGACAGGGCGGCTGAAGCTTTCTTT.